This T cell receptor beta chain was captured by sequencing in a study of T cells after yellow fever vaccination. Overall study findings and caveats: Only a minor proportion of clonotypes was detected across both CD4 and CD8 compartments.

This clonotype was picked up a small number of times. Its antigen remains unidentified. The CDR3 spans 18 residues. The study made its TCR cDNA through 5'RACE template switching. That step introduced a universal primer site along with UMIs. MiXCR was run by TCRdb on the 5' RACE reads, yielding one entry per CDR3 protein. The repertoire holds 450,000 to 550,000 distinct CDR3 sequences, with 21% as singletons. J is TRBJ2-3 and V is TRBV21-1; TRBD1 is taken as the D call from the table, unchecked against the DNA. TRBV21-1 is an annotated pseudogene. Material: PBMCs, obtained less than 25 days after the first yellow fever vaccination. The receptor was derived from a man between 18 and 29 years old who received the YFV17D yellow fever vaccine. The CDR3 region has the DNA TGTGCCAGCAGCACCGGGACAGGGGGCCTATTATACACAGATACGCAGTATTTT. Its translation: CASSTGTGGLLYTDTQYF.